The T cell receptor (beta chain) under discussion was sequenced for a study of T cell responses to AZD1222 COVID-19 vaccine. Study conclusions and caveats: Following two doses of AZD1222, Spike-specific TCR breadth and depth rose. Seropositive AZD1222 recipients at baseline numbered only five or six.

Germline lookup yields CDR1 MNHEY and CDR2 SVGAGI. Trimming took off 11 bases at V and 4 bases at J, with 17 bases between the two ends. The CDR3 length is 13 residues. Profiled with immunoSEQ multiplex PCR; TCRdb holds only in-frame clones, not every one. The table records 120,000 to 150,000 clones, approximately 91% of them present only once. Remarks on this clone: As yet, its antigen is unknown.

The sequences come from peripheral blood, collected 28 days after the second AZD1222 dose. This receptor was identified in an adult who received the AZD1222 COVID-19 vaccine. This rearrangement joins TRBV6-5 to TRBJ1-2; D gene ambiguous. The CDR3 protein is CAGKITDSYGYTF. CDR3 DNA: TGTGCCGGAAAGATAACGGATTCCTATGGCTACACCTTC.